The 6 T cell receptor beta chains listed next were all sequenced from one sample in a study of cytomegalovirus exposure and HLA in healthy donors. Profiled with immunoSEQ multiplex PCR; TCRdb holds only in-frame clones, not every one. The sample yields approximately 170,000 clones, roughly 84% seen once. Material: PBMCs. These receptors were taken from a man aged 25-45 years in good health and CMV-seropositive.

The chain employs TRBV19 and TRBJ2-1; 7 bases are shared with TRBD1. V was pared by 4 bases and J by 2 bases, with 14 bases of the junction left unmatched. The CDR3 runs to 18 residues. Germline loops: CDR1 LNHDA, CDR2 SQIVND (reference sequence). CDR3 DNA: TGTGCCAGTAGTACCCCCTTTAGACAGGGTAAAACCTACAATGAGCAGTTCTTC. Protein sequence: CASSTPFRQGKTYNEQFF.

CDR3 sequence: CASSLTSGNRNEQFF. CDR3 DNA: TGTGCCAGCAGTCTCACCAGCGGGAACAGGAATGAGCAGTTCTTC. V is TRBV7-3 and J is TRBJ2-1, with 7 bases aligning to TRBD2. CDR1 and CDR2 from the germline V gene are SGHTA and FQGTGA. The V segment lost 6 bases and the J segment 7 bases; nucleotides outside the gene matches: 12. The CDR3 contains 15 residues.

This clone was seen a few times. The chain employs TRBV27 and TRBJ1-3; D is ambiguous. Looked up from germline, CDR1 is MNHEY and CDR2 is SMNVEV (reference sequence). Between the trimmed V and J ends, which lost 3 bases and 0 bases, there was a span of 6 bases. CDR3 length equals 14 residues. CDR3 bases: TGTGCCAGCAGTTTTAGGAGCTCTGGAAACACCATATATTTT. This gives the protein CASSFRSSGNTIYF.

This CDR3 is CASSYRGGQPQHF. DNA for the CDR3: TGTGCCAGCAGCTACAGGGGGGGTCAGCCCCAGCATTTT. The gene calls are TRBV28 and TRBJ1-5; 8 nucleotides agree with TRBD1. Germline loops: CDR1 MDHEN, CDR2 SYDVKM. V shed 6 bases, J shed 6 bases, and the junction held 4 bases outside the gene matches. The CDR3 covers 13 residues.

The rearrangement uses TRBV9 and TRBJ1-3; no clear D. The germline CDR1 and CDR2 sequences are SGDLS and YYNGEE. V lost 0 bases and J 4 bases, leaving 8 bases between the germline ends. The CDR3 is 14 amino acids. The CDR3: CASSVAGAGNTIYF. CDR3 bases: TGTGCCAGCAGCGTAGCGGGAGCCGGAAACACCATATATTTT.

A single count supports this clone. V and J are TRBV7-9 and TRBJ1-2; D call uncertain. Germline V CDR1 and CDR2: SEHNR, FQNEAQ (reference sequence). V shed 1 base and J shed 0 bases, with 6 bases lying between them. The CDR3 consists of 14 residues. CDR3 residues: CASSLVLSNYGYTF. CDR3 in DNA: TGTGCCAGCAGCTTAGTCCTCTCTAACTATGGCTACACCTTC.